This T cell receptor (beta chain) was retrieved from a study of T cells in pancreatic ductal adenocarcinoma. The length of the CDR3 is 15 residues. V was cut by 3 bases and J by 0 bases, with 12 bases left in between. Germline V lookup: CDR1 SGDLS, CDR2 YYNGEE. TCRdb keeps only in-frame clones here, not all; method: immunoSEQ multiplex PCR. Altogether about 11,000 clones are present, 75% to 90% being singletons, with the ten largest covering roughly a sixth. The selected patients with pancreatic ductal adenocarcinoma had surgery but no neoadjuvant therapy. The sequence was collected from a human donor with pancreatic ductal adenocarcinoma. Source material: PBMCs. V gene TRBV9 combines with J gene TRBJ1-2; no definite D call. The CDR3 region has the DNA TGTGCCAGCAGCGACCCTATCTTGGCTAACTATGGCTACACCTTC. It translates to CASSDPILANYGYTF.